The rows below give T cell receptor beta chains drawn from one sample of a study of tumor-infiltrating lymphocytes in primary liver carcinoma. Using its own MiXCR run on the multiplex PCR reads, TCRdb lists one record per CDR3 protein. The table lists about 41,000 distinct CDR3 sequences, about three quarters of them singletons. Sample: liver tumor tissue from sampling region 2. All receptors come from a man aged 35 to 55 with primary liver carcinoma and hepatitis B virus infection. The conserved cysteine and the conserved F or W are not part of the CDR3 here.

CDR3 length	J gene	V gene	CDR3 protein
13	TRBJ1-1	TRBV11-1	ASRFGQTLGTEAF
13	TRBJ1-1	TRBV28	ASSPSKGGSGEAF
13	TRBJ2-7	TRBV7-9	VSSPDGRESDEQY
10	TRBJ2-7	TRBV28	ASSFQLYEQY
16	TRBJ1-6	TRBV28	AGQPWTGGEMENSPLH
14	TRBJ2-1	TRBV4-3	ASNQDRSGFHNEQF
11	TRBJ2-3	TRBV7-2	ASSSLRTDTQY
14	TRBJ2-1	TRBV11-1	ASILTSTFQYNEQF
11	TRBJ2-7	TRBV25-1	ATSEGGSYEEY
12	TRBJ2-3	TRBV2	ASNERDDADTQY
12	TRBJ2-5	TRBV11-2	ASTSPGRGGTQY
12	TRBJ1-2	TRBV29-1	SIEEGHRSYGYT
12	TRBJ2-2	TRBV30	AWSGQEDTWELF
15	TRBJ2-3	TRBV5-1	PSSLILGAGAGDTQY
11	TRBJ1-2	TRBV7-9	ASSRQGLGGYT
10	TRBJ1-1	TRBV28	ASRVTGGEAF